The sequence of this T cell receptor beta chain was determined in a study of T-cell reconstitution after alpha-beta-depleted transplantation in children. Study-wide points: Newly generated T cells supplied most T-cell counts and diversity one year post-transplant.

The sample holds many counts of this clonotype. Its specificity is unknown. The library targeted TCRbeta and was prepared with unique molecular identifiers. MiXCR, applied by TCRdb to the PCR reads, yields one record per CDR3 protein. The table has more than 120,000 distinct CDR3 sequences, more than 8% seen once. The sequences come from PBMCs, mostly from graft donor cells, collected 180 days after TCRalphabeta/CD19-depleted stem cell transplant. This clonotype was obtained from a female patient aged 2 to 10 who had a stem cell transplant for congenital amegakaryocytic thrombocytopenia, so the T cells may come from the graft donor.

The CDR3 nucleotides read TGCAGCGCAAAAGGGGGGACAGGGAATCAGCCCCAGCATTTT. It encodes CSAKGGTGNQPQHF. This rearrangement joins TRBV29-1 to TRBJ1-5, with 9 positions matching TRBD1. Per germline, CDR1 SQVTM and CDR2 ANQGSEA. This CDR3 is 14 amino acids long. After removal of 7 bases from V and 4 bases from J, the junction contained 8 bases not matched to a gene.